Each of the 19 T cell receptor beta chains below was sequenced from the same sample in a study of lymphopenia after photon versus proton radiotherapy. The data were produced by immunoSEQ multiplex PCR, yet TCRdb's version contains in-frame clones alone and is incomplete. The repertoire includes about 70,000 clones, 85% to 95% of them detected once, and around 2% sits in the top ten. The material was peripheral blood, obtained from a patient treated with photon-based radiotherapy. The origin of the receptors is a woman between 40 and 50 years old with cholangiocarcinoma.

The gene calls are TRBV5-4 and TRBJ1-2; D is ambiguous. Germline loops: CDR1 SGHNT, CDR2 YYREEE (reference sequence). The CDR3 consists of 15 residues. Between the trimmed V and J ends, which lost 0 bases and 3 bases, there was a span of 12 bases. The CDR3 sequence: CASSLGRGVDYGYTF. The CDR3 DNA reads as TGTGCCAGCAGCTTGGGGCGGGGAGTGGACTATGGCTACACCTTC.

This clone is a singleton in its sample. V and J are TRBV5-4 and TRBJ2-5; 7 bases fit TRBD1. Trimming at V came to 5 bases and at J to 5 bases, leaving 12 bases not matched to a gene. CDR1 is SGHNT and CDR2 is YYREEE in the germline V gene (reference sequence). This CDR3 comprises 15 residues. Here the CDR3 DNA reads TGTGCCAGCAGGAGGGGGCAAGGTGGGGTCGAGACCCAGTACTTC. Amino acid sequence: CASRRGQGGVETQYF.

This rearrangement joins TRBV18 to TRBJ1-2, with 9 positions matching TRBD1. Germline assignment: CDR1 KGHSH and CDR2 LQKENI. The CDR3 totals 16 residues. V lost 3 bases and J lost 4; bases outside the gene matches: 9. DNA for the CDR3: TGTGCCAGCTCACCGAGACAGGGGGTGTTAGGCTATGGCTACACCTTC. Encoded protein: CASSPRQGVLGYGYTF.

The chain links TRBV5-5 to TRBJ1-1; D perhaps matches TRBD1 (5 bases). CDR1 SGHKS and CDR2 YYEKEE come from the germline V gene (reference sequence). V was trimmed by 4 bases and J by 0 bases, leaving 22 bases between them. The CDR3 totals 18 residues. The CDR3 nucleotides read TGTGCCAGCAGCCGAGGATGGGAATTCAGGGACTTGAACACTGAAGCTTTCTTT. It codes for CASSRGWEFRDLNTEAFF.

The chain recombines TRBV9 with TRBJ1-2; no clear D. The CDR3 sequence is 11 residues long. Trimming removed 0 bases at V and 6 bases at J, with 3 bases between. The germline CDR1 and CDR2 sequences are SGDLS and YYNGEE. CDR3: CASSVGDGYTF. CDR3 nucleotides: TGTGCCAGCAGCGTAGGAGATGGCTACACCTTC.

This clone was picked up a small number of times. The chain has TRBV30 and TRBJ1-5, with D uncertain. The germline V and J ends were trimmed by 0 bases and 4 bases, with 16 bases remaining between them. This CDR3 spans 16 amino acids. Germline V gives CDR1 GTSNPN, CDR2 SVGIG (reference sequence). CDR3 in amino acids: CAWSVLGDSGNQPQHF. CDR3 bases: TGTGCCTGGAGTGTACTTGGGGATAGTGGAAATCAGCCCCAGCATTTT.

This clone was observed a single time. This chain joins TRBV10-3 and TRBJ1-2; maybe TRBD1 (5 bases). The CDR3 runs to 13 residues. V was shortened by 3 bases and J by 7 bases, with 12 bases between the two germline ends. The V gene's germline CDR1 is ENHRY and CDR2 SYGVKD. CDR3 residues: CAISEDRRTGYTF. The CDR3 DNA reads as TGTGCCATCAGTGAAGACAGAAGGACTGGCTACACCTTC.

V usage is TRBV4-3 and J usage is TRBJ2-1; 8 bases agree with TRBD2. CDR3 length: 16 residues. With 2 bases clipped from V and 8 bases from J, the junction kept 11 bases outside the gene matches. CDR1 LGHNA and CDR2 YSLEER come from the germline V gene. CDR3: CASSQRTRPGGDEQFF. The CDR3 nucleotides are TGCGCCAGCAGCCAACGCACCAGGCCGGGGGGGGATGAGCAGTTCTTC.

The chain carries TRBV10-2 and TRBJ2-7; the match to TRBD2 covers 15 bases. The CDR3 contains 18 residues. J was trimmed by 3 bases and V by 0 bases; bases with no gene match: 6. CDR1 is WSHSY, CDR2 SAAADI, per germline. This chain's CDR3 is CASSESRGTSGRNYEQYF. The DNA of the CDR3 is TGCGCCAGCAGTGAGTCGAGGGGGACTAGCGGGAGGAACTACGAGCAGTACTTC.

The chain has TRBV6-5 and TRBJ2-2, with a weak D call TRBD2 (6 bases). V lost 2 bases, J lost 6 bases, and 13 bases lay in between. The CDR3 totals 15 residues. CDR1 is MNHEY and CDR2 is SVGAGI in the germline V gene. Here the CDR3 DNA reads TGTGCCAGCAGTTACAGGGAAGCTAGCGCCGGGGAGCTGTTTTTT. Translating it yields CASSYREASAGELFF.

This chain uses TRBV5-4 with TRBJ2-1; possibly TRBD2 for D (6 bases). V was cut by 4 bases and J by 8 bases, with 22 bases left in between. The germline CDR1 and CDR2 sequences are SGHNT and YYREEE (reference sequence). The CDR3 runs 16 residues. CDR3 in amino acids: CASSRTPEGLSDEQFF. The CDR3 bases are TGTGCCAGCAGCAGGACCCCGGAGGGCCTATCGGATGAGCAGTTCTTC.

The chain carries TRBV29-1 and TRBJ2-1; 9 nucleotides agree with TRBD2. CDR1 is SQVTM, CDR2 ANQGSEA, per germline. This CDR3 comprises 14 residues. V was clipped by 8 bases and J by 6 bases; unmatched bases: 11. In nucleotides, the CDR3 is TGCAGCTCCCTAGCGGGAACTTATGGCAATGAGCAGTTCTTC. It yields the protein CSSLAGTYGNEQFF.

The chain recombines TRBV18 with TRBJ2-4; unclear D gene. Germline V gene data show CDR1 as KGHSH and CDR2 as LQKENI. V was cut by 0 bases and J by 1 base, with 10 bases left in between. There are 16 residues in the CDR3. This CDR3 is CASSPPAPEAKNIQYF. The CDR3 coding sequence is TGTGCCAGCTCACCACCGGCCCCGGAGGCCAAAAACATTCAGTACTTC.

CDR3 amino acids: CASSAGTGGWYEQYF. The CDR3 DNA is TGTGCCAGTAGTGCCGGGACAGGGGGCTGGTACGAGCAGTACTTC. The J gene is TRBJ2-7, the V gene TRBV19; 12 bases agree with TRBD1. The germline gives CDR1 LNHDA, CDR2 SQIVND (reference sequence). V lost 5 bases to trimming and J lost 4 bases; unmatched junction nucleotides: 6. The CDR3 is 15 amino acids.

The CDR3 region has the DNA TGCGCCAGCAGCTTGATTGGGCTTGGGACAGGGGGCAGAGATACGCAGTATTTT. Translation: CASSLIGLGTGGRDTQYF. This chain joins TRBV5-1 and TRBJ2-3; 12 bases line up with TRBD1. V was pared by 1 base and J by 5 bases, with 11 bases of the junction left unmatched. The CDR3 consists of 18 residues. The germline V gene encodes CDR1 SGHRS and CDR2 YFSETQ.

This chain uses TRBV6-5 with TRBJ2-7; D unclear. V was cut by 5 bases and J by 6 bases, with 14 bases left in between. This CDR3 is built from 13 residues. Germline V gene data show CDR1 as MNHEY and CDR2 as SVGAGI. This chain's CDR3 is CASSADASGEQYF. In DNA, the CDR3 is TGTGCCAGCAGTGCGGACGCCTCGGGCGAGCAGTACTTC.

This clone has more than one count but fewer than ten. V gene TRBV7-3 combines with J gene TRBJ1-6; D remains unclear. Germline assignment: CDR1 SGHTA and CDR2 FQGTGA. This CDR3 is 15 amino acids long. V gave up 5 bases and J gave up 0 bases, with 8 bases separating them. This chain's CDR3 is CASSETSSYNSPLHF. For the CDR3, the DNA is TGTGCCAGCAGCGAGACGAGCTCCTATAATTCACCCCTCCACTTT.

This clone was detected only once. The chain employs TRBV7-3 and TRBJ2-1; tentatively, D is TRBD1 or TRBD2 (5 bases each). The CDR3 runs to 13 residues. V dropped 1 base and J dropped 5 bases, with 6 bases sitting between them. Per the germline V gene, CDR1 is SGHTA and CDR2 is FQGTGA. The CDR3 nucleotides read TGTGCCAGCAGCTTAATGGGGGACAATGAGCAGTTCTTC. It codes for CASSLMGDNEQFF.

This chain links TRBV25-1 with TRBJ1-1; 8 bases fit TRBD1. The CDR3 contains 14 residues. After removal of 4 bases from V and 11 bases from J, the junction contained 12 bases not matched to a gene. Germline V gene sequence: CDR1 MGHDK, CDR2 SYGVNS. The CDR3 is CASSVGPGGDGAFF. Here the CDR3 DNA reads TGTGCCAGCAGTGTGGGGCCAGGGGGCGACGGCGCTTTCTTT.